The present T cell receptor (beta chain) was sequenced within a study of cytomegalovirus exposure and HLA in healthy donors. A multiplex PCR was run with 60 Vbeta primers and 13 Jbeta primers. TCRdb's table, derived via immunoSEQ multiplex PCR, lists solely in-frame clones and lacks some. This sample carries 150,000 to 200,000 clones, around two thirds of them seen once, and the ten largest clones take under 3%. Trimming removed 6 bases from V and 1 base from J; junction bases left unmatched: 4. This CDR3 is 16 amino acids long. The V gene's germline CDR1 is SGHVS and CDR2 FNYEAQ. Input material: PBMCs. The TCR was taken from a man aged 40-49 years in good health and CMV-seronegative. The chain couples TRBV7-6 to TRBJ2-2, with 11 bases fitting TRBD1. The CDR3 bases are TGTGCCAGCAGTGGACAGGGGGCCAAGAACACCGGGGAGCTGTTTTTT. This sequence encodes CASSGQGAKNTGELFF.